Below are 15 T cell receptor beta chains sequenced from a single sample in a study of long-term antiretroviral therapy in people with HIV. Version v3.0 of the immunoSEQ assay ran at survey level. Some clones are missing from TCRdb's copy, which holds only in-frame ones; the method was immunoSEQ multiplex PCR. The data hold 25,000 to 35,000 clones, with roughly 92% observed a single time. Sequencing was performed on unsorted PBMCs, taken 3.1 years after starting antiretroviral therapy. These receptors came from a man between 18 and 35 years old with HIV.

V usage is TRBV21-1 and J usage is TRBJ2-1; TRBD2 is the table's D call and was not checked against the DNA. TRBV21-1 corresponds to a pseudogene. CDR3 length: 17 amino acids. CDR3 loop: CASSKAVPYSTHNEQFF. CDR3 sequence (DNA): TGTGCCAGCAGCAAAGCGGTCCCGTATAGCACCCACAATGAGCAGTTCTTC.

The CDR3 loop reads CASSLWNGEGGYTF. For the CDR3, the DNA is TGTGCCAGCAGCTTATGGAACGGAGAAGGAGGCTACACCTTC. The chain links TRBV7-9 to TRBJ1-2, with D hard to call. Germline V gives CDR1 SEHNR, CDR2 FQNEAQ (reference sequence). Trimming took 2 bases from V and 8 from J, leaving 15 bases between them. This CDR3 spans 14 amino acids.

A single count supports this clone. The V call is TRBV9, the J call TRBJ2-1; 7 bases line up with TRBD2. The J segment lost 13 bases and the V segment lost 0 bases, leaving 13 bases of the junction unmatched. Germline CDR1 SGDLS, CDR2 YYNGEE. The CDR3 has 15 residues. The CDR3 region has the DNA TGTGCCAGCAGCGTAGACATTGTGGCGGGAGTCCATCAGTTCTTC. Amino acids: CASSVDIVAGVHQFF.

J is TRBJ2-7 and V is TRBV19; TRBD1 or TRBD2 may be the D gene (5 bases each). This CDR3 has 16 residues. Trimming took off 1 base at V and 2 bases at J, with 15 bases between the two ends. The germline gives CDR1 LNHDA, CDR2 SQIVND (reference sequence). CDR3 coding DNA: TGTGCCAGTAGTATAGGGGAAGGGACGGTCACCTACGAGCAGTACTTC. This gives the protein CASSIGEGTVTYEQYF. The full variable domain, its missing parts supplied by reference TRBV19 and TRBJ2-7, is DGGITQSPKYLFRKEGQNVTLSCEQNLNHDAMYWYRQDPGQGLRLIYYSQIVNDFQKGDIAEGYSVSREKKESFPLTVTSAQKNPTAFYLCASSIGEGTVTYEQYFGPGTRLTVT.

The genes are TRBV10-3 and TRBJ2-1, with D hard to call. Deletions cut 4 bases from V and 0 bases from J, with 7 bases between. The germline CDR1 and CDR2 sequences are ENHRY and SYGVKD. The CDR3 length is 14 residues. For the CDR3, the DNA is TGTGCCATCAGTGCCGCTTACTCCTACAATGAGCAGTTCTTC. This encodes CAISAAYSYNEQFF.

The V call is TRBV7-8, the J call TRBJ1-4, with D hard to call. The V end was cut by 2 bases, the J end by 0 bases, with 10 bases between. Germline CDR1 SGHVS, CDR2 FQNEAQ. This CDR3 is built from 16 residues. CDR3 amino acids: CASSLTGVATNEKLFF. The DNA for the CDR3 is TGTGCCAGCAGCTTAACTGGCGTAGCAACTAATGAAAAACTGTTTTTT.

This clone showed up just once. This rearrangement joins TRBV30 to TRBJ2-3; 8 bases map to TRBD2. Unmatched junction bases numbered 4, after V lost 4 bases and J lost 1 base. CDR1 is GTSNPN, CDR2 SVGIG, per germline (reference sequence). CDR3 length equals 14 residues. CDR3 loop: CAWIRGGRTDTQYF. As DNA, the CDR3 is TGTGCCTGGATTCGGGGGGGCCGCACAGATACGCAGTATTTT.

This clone has a handful of counts. J is TRBJ1-5 and V is TRBV7-6; no definite D call. The CDR3 length is 14 residues. Germline loops: CDR1 SGHVS, CDR2 FNYEAQ. V was clipped by 5 bases and J by 3 bases, with 11 bases between them. In DNA, the CDR3 is TGTGCCAGCAGCCGCGGGCCCTACAATCAGCCCCAGCATTTT. Its protein is CASSRGPYNQPQHF.

V and J are TRBV15 and TRBJ2-7; 12 bases agree with TRBD2. J gave up 6 bases and V 1 base, and 4 bases lay outside the gene matches. The CDR3 is made up of 15 amino acids. The germline V gene has CDR1 LNHNV and CDR2 YYDKDF (reference sequence). The CDR3 DNA reads as TGTGCCACCAGCAGAGCCGAGACTAGCGGGGGCGAGCAGTACTTC. It specifies CATSRAETSGGEQYF. The full variable domain, its missing parts supplied by reference TRBV15 and TRBJ2-7, is DAMVIQNPRYQVTQFGKPVTLSCSQTLNHNVMYWYQQKSSQAPKLLFHYYDKDFNNEADTPDNFQSRRPNTSFCFLDIRSPGLGDTAMYLCATSRAETSGGEQYFGPGTRLTVT.

This chain uses TRBV29-1 with TRBJ2-7, with D tentatively TRBD2 (7 bases). The length of the CDR3 is 14 residues. V was cut by 5 bases and J by 3 bases, with 17 bases left in between. Germline V gene lookup returns CDR1 SQVTM and CDR2 ANQGSEA. The CDR3 DNA is TGCAGCGTTATTCGCGGGGGCGGGGGCTACGAGCAGTACTTC. The encoded protein is CSVIRGGGGYEQYF.

The J gene is TRBJ1-5, the V gene TRBV19; no definite D call. Trimming pared 3 bases from V and 1 base from J, leaving 10 bases between. The CDR3 runs to 15 residues. The germline V gene encodes CDR1 LNHDA and CDR2 SQIVND (reference sequence). DNA of the CDR3: TGTGCCAGTAGTATTTTACTACGGAGCAATCAGCCCCAGCATTTT. It encodes CASSILLRSNQPQHF.

CDR3 amino acids: CASSLGLPNEQYF. CDR3 sequence (DNA): TGCGCCAGCAGCCTGGGACTCCCAAACGAGCAGTACTTC. The rearrangement links TRBV4-1 to TRBJ2-7; weak D call: TRBD2 (6 bases). CDR3 length equals 13 residues. The ends were cut back, 4 bases at V and 5 bases at J, with 12 bases in the middle. Germline V CDR1 and CDR2: MGHRA, YSYEKL.

The V and J genes are TRBV30 and TRBJ1-2; D is uncertain. The CDR3 covers 11 residues. Germline V gene sequence: CDR1 GTSNPN, CDR2 SVGIG (reference sequence). Trimming pared 0 bases from V and 7 bases from J, leaving 6 bases between. CDR3 nucleotides: TGTGCCTGGAGTGTAGGTCTTGGCTACACCTTC. As protein: CAWSVGLGYTF.

The chain joins TRBV6-1 to TRBJ1-5, with a weak D call TRBD1 (6 bases). The length of the CDR3 is 13 residues. V lost 6 bases, J lost 7 bases, and 13 bases lay in between. Germline V CDR1 and CDR2: MNHNS, SASEGT. The CDR3 DNA reads as TGTGCCAGCAGGGGGGACACTAACCAGCCCCAGCATTTT. Its translation is CASRGDTNQPQHF.

This clone was recorded only once. The chain is built from TRBV5-1 and TRBJ2-7; weak D call: TRBD2 (5 bases). Germline V CDR1 and CDR2: SGHRS, YFSETQ. This CDR3 region has 14 residues. The V and J ends lost 2 bases and 0 bases respectively, with 9 bases between them. The CDR3: CASSFGRDSYEQYF. The CDR3 bases are TGCGCCAGCAGCTTTGGACGGGACTCCTACGAGCAGTACTTC.